A selection of T cell receptor beta chains follows, all from one sample in a study of blood T cell repertoires in COVID-19. Assay used: immunoSEQ multiplex PCR; TCRdb lists only in-frame clones, some missing. Altogether approximately 210,000 clones are present, around four fifths being singletons, with the ten largest covering 7.5% to 9%. The specimen sequenced was peripheral blood. The receptors come from a woman aged 45 to 65 with acute or convalescent COVID-19. The CDR3 runs from the conserved cysteine through the conserved F or W.

v_gene	CDR3aa
TRBV18	CASYRLAGYANTGELFF
TRBV5-6	CASSLPTGSSYYGYTF
TRBV10-3	CAISESNLGRAYEQYF
TRBV19	CASSISGGGEQFF
TRBV20-1	CSASTNRGKDEQYF
TRBV10-3	CAISLTLGGEQYF
TRBV9	CASSLRDKSYEQYF
TRBV6-5	CASSYSWTKGGELFF
TRBV9	CASSVATNTYNEQFF
TRBV2	CASRLTGKETQYF
TRBV27	CASSLDRFGGYTF
TRBV6-2/TRBV6-3	CASSQGTAEQYF
TRBV10-3	CQKTASGRYEQYF
TRBV28	CASTVGTGGVNSPLHF
TRBV11-2	CASSLPMGLAGTGELFF
TRBV5-6	CASSENRGNEKLFF
TRBV13	CASSFRDTGYGYTF
TRBV10-3	CATWEVGETQYF
TRBV5-6	CASSSLDSVNEKLFF
TRBV19	CASSPSGTRGNTQYF
TRBV24-1	CATSDPSGREDEQFF
TRBV28	CASSSHDKTGFIYTF
TRBV2	CASSETSAQNEQYF
TRBV3-1/TRBV3-2	CASSQEYGVSTDTQYF
TRBV24-1	CATSGEPTSTGELFF
TRBV5-4	CASSPTTGGPNTEAFF
TRBV5-1	CASSLGAGVYEQYF
TRBV3-1/TRBV3-2	CASSQVTGIGEYF
TRBV7-7	CASSYSPGETQYF
TRBV11-1	CASSLPGQDYEQYF
TRBV19	CASLGIHLNTEAFF
TRBV4-1	CASSQEGQGSTEAFF
TRBV5-4	CASSWGSLWGRGVDEQFF
TRBV7-9	CASSLSSGTVNEQFF
TRBV28	CASTTVGTGGYEQYF
TRBV6-5	CASSLRQGHNEQYF
TRBV29-1	CSVEGGDRGEAFF
TRBV28	CASSSPPGETQYF
TRBV20-1	CSASLEGLAAYEQYF
TRBV28	CVSSSGNSWEAFF
TRBV5-4	CASSLDRANYGYTF